The 25 T cell receptor beta chains presented below share a single source sample, sequenced in a study of cytomegalovirus exposure and HLA in healthy donors. The primer mix had 60 Vbeta and 13 Jbeta primers. The protocol was immunoSEQ multiplex PCR, while the TCRdb copy is restricted to in-frame clones and leaves out a portion. The sample yields 95,000 to 150,000 clones, roughly 80% seen once. Sequencing was carried out using PBMCs. The receptors originated from a young man in good health and CMV-seronegative.

The chain is built from TRBV7-9 and TRBJ2-5; D is possibly TRBD1 (5 bases). Trimming cost V 1 base and J 2 bases, with 14 bases left between them. CDR1 is SEHNR and CDR2 is FQNEAQ in the germline V gene (reference sequence). The CDR3 has 16 residues. CDR3: CASSLGGSNPQETQYF. The CDR3 nucleotides are TGTGCCAGCAGCTTAGGGGGCTCTAACCCACAAGAGACCCAGTACTTC.

CDR3 coding DNA: TGTGCCAGCAGCCAGGGCTTTCAAGAGACCCAGTACTTC. This sequence encodes CASSQGFQETQYF. The J gene is TRBJ2-5, the V gene TRBV16; D ambiguous. V lost 3 bases and J lost 2, with 7 bases in between. CDR3 length: 13 amino acids. Germline V gene lookup returns CDR1 KGHSY and CDR2 FQNENV.

The chain joins TRBV7-8 to TRBJ2-7; 11 nucleotides match TRBD2. Germline assignment: CDR1 SGHVS and CDR2 FQNEAQ. The CDR3 covers 18 residues. J lost 5 bases, V lost 0 bases, and 12 bases had no gene match. The CDR3 DNA follows: TGTGCCAGCAGCTTAGCGCTACTAGCGGGGGTCCCCAAGGACGAGCAGTACTTC. Translation gives CASSLALLAGVPKDEQYF.

The genes are TRBV5-5 and TRBJ2-7, with TRBD2 matching 10 bases. CDR3 length: 15 residues. The germline V gene encodes CDR1 SGHKS and CDR2 YYEKEE (reference sequence). Trimming removed 3 bases from V and 2 bases from J; junction bases left unmatched: 5. The CDR3 bases are TGTGCCAGCAGCTGGCTAGCGGGGGATACCTACGAGCAGTACTTC. This gives the protein CASSWLAGDTYEQYF. Full variable domain (rest looked up from reference TRBV5-5 and TRBJ2-7): DAGVTQSPTHLIKTRGQQVTLRCSPISGHKSVSWYQQVLGQGPQFIFQYYEKEERGRGNFPDRFSARQFPNYSSELNVNALLLGDSALYLCASSWLAGDTYEQYFGPGTRLTVT.

The V and J genes are TRBV5-1 and TRBJ2-1; D is possibly TRBD2 (7 bases). Germline V CDR1 and CDR2: SGHRS, YFSETQ. Trimming cost V 5 bases and J 4 bases, with 13 bases left between them. This CDR3 contains 14 residues. This CDR3 is CASREGGRYNEQFF. Written as DNA, the CDR3 is TGCGCCAGCAGAGAGGGGGGGAGGTACAATGAGCAGTTCTTC.

This clone was seen a single time. V and J are TRBV28 and TRBJ1-2; 9 bases fit TRBD1. Germline loops: CDR1 MDHEN, CDR2 SYDVKM. The CDR3 extends over 14 amino acids. The V segment lost 6 bases and the J segment 8 bases; nucleotides outside the gene matches: 10. CDR3 nucleotides: TGTGCCAGCAGCTACCCGGGACAGGGCCGCGGCTACACCTTC. Translating it yields CASSYPGQGRGYTF.

The CDR3 DNA is TGTGCCAGCAGTTTATCGGGGGGCGCGGGGAAGACCCAGTACTTC. It codes for CASSLSGGAGKTQYF. The chain combines TRBV28 with TRBJ2-5; a weak D match, TRBD2 (7 bases). Germline values: CDR1 MDHEN, CDR2 SYDVKM. There are 15 residues in the CDR3. With 1 base removed from V and 6 bases from J, the gap between germline ends came to 15 bases.

In its sample, this clone was seen a few times. V usage is TRBV18 and J usage is TRBJ2-3; 8 positions match TRBD1. The V and J ends lost 3 bases and 1 base, in that order; junction bases with no gene match: 0. Germline assignment: CDR1 KGHSH and CDR2 LQKENI. This CDR3 has 14 residues. The CDR3 sequence: CASSPTGGTDTQYF. Here the CDR3 DNA reads TGTGCCAGCTCACCGACAGGGGGCACAGATACGCAGTATTTT.

This chain connects TRBV7-8 to TRBJ2-7; a possible D gene is TRBD1 (5 bases). Trimming removed 4 bases at V and 5 bases at J, with 12 bases between. Germline lookup yields CDR1 SGHVS and CDR2 FQNEAQ. The CDR3 runs 13 residues. In DNA, the CDR3 is TGTGCCAGCAGCTCAGGGTGGTTGAACGAGCAGTACTTC. This sequence encodes CASSSGWLNEQYF.

This sequence joins TRBV6-5 and TRBJ1-2; D possibly corresponds to TRBD1 (5 bases). Germline lookup yields CDR1 MNHEY and CDR2 SVGAGI. This CDR3 comprises 13 residues. V lost 5 bases, J lost 7 bases, and 14 bases lay in between. This CDR3 is CASSTSRVTGYTF. The CDR3 nucleotides read TGTGCCAGCAGTACATCCAGGGTAACTGGCTACACCTTC.

J is TRBJ1-4 and V is TRBV28; D gene ambiguous. Germline-derived CDR1 and CDR2 are MDHEN and SYDVKM. Trimming stripped 6 bases from V and 5 bases from J, with 13 bases between. This CDR3 has 14 residues. The CDR3 protein is CASRGPHGNEKLFF. The DNA of the CDR3 is TGTGCCAGCAGGGGTCCCCACGGGAATGAAAAACTGTTTTTT.

The V gene is TRBV5-5, the J gene TRBJ2-5; D may be TRBD1 (6 bases). The J call may be faulty, since TRBJ2-7 better matches the DNA end. The CDR3 runs 15 residues. CDR1 and CDR2 (germline): SGHKS, YYEKEE (reference sequence). CDR3 protein: CASSSGTPASYEQYF. As DNA, the CDR3 is TGTGCCAGCAGCTCCGGGACACCGGCCTCCTACGAGCAGTACTTC.

The genes are TRBV28 and TRBJ1-2, with unresolved D. Germline CDR1 is MDHEN and CDR2 is SYDVKM. Trimming removed 2 bases from V and 3 bases from J, with 13 bases in between. CDR3 length equals 15 residues. The CDR3 DNA reads as TGTGCCAGCAGTTTACACAACCCGGCGGACTATGGCTACACCTTC. It translates to CASSLHNPADYGYTF.

The rearrangement joins TRBV7-2 to TRBJ2-7; D perhaps matches TRBD1 (6 bases). V gave up 4 bases and J gave up 5 bases, with 15 bases separating them. The germline V gene has CDR1 SGHTA and CDR2 FQGNSA. The CDR3 is made up of 14 amino acids. The DNA of the CDR3 is TGTGCCAGCAGCTACGGACAGACGATTAACGAGCAGTACTTC. Translation: CASSYGQTINEQYF.

This sequence joins TRBV6-5 and TRBJ2-2; D is ambiguous. This CDR3 is 13 amino acids long. CDR1 is MNHEY, CDR2 SVGAGI, per germline. V was cut by 7 bases and J by 1 base, with 7 bases left in between. The CDR3 spells CASIARNTGELFF. The CDR3 DNA reads as TGTGCCAGCATTGCGAGGAACACCGGGGAGCTGTTTTTT.

This clone was detected a few times. This chain links TRBV6-4 with TRBJ2-5; possible D gene TRBD1, 5 bases. Germline-derived CDR1 and CDR2 are MRHNA and SNTAGT. The CDR3 runs 16 residues. Trimming stripped 5 bases from V and 5 bases from J, with 21 bases between. CDR3 DNA: TGTGCCAGCAGTTCCGCCGCCAGGGTCTACTGGGAGACCCAGTACTTC. It translates to CASSSAARVYWETQYF.

This clone was detected a few times. This chain links TRBV15 with TRBJ2-7; TRBD2 agrees at 9 bases. CDR1 and CDR2 from the germline V gene are LNHNV and YYDKDF (reference sequence). Trimming took 5 bases from V and 7 from J; bases not matched to a gene: 18. This CDR3 spans 17 amino acids. The CDR3 bases are TGTGCCACCAGCGGGAGGGTACCTGGCGGGGGGGCAGATGAGCAGTACTTC. Amino acids: CATSGRVPGGGADEQYF. Based on the CDR3 plus reference TRBV15 and TRBJ2-7, the full variable domain is DAMVIQNPRYQVTQFGKPVTLSCSQTLNHNVMYWYQQKSSQAPKLLFHYYDKDFNNEADTPDNFQSRRPNTSFCFLDIRSPGLGDTAMYLCATSGRVPGGGADEQYFGPGTRLTVT.

This clone was seen only a few times. This sequence joins TRBV15 and TRBJ1-2; D might be TRBD1 (6 bases). Germline V lookup: CDR1 LNHNV, CDR2 YYDKDF (reference sequence). Trimming cost V 2 bases and J 0 bases, with 10 bases left between them. The CDR3 is 15 amino acids. In nucleotides, the CDR3 is TGTGCCACCAGCAGAAGGACAGATCCTAACTATGGCTACACCTTC. It specifies CATSRRTDPNYGYTF.

V usage is TRBV7-2 and J usage is TRBJ2-3; D may be TRBD2 (6 bases). From germline, CDR1 is SGHTA and CDR2 FQGNSA. V lost 4 bases and J lost 2, with 13 bases in between. The CDR3 is 15 amino acids. The CDR3 sequence is CASSSMRGSTDTQYF. CDR3 sequence (DNA): TGTGCCAGCAGCTCAATGCGGGGATCCACAGATACGCAGTATTTT.

The genes are TRBV9 and TRBJ2-2; 7 bases match TRBD2. The V segment lost 4 bases and the J segment 1 base; nucleotides outside the gene matches: 7. CDR1 and CDR2 from the germline V gene are SGDLS and YYNGEE. CDR3 length equals 16 residues. The CDR3 sequence is CASSPRSGGNTGELFF. In nucleotides, the CDR3 is TGTGCCAGCAGCCCCCGTTCGGGGGGGAACACCGGGGAGCTGTTTTTT.

In its sample, this clone was seen once. CDR3 sequence reads: CASSAQGADFGEQFF. CDR3 DNA sequence: TGTGCCAGCAGCGCACAGGGGGCGGATTTCGGTGAGCAGTTCTTC. V usage is TRBV9 and J usage is TRBJ2-1; TRBD1 matches 9 bases. J lost 9 bases, V lost 3 bases, and 10 bases had no gene match. The CDR3 extends over 15 amino acids. Germline values: CDR1 SGDLS, CDR2 YYNGEE.

The CDR3 here is CASAKGARGQPQHF. The CDR3 DNA sequence: TGTGCCAGCGCAAAGGGGGCGCGAGGTCAGCCCCAGCATTTT. The J gene is TRBJ1-5, the V gene TRBV19; 7 nucleotides align to TRBD1. CDR3 size: 14 residues. Losses at the gene ends were 9 bases for V and 6 bases for J; bases not matched to a gene: 11. Germline CDR1 is LNHDA and CDR2 is SQIVND (reference sequence). Combining the CDR3 with reference TRBV19 and TRBJ1-5 gives the whole variable domain DGGITQSPKYLFRKEGQNVTLSCEQNLNHDAMYWYRQDPGQGLRLIYYSQIVNDFQKGDIAEGYSVSREKKESFPLTVTSAQKNPTAFYLCASAKGARGQPQHFGDGTRLSIL.

The chain carries TRBV27 and TRBJ2-7; D may be TRBD1 (5 bases). Germline V gives CDR1 MNHEY, CDR2 SMNVEV (reference sequence). The CDR3 consists of 14 residues. V lost 6 bases to trimming and J lost 1 base, with 13 bases between them. This CDR3 reads CASSRTSRSYEQYF. The CDR3 nucleotides read TGTGCCAGCAGCAGGACATCTCGGTCCTACGAGCAGTACTTC.

The V gene is TRBV18, the J gene TRBJ2-3, with 12 bases lining up with TRBD2. This CDR3 has 17 residues. Looked up from germline, CDR1 is KGHSH and CDR2 is LQKENI. V trimming: 4 bases; J trimming: 0 bases; junction bases outside the gene matches: 5. CDR3 in DNA: TGTGCCAGCTCACTAAAGACTAGCGGGGGTAGCACAGATACGCAGTATTTT. Amino acids: CASSLKTSGGSTDTQYF.

The J gene is TRBJ1-2, the V gene TRBV28; D uncertain. V was cut by 7 bases and J by 8 bases, with 17 bases left in between. The CDR3 is 13 amino acids. Germline-derived CDR1 and CDR2 are MDHEN and SYDVKM. The CDR3 DNA sequence: TGTGCCAGCACCCCCTTCGGGGAAGAGGGCTACACCTTC. Residues: CASTPFGEEGYTF.